These 9 T cell receptor beta chains came from one sample sequenced in a study of T-cell reconstitution after alpha-beta-depleted transplantation in children. Preparing the TCRbeta library involved the use of unique molecular identifiers. TCRdb redid the calling of the PCR reads with MiXCR, one entry per CDR3 protein. The data contain fewer than 700,000 distinct CDR3 sequences, about 23% of them seen just once; the ten biggest clones take up around an eighth. This specimen was PBMCs, mostly from graft donor cells, taken 360 days after TCRalphabeta/CD19-depleted stem cell transplant. All receptors come from a boy less than two years old who had a stem cell transplant for acute myeloid leukemia, so the T cells may come from the graft donor.

The chain recombines TRBV7-9 with TRBJ2-3; D not resolved. V lost 2 bases to trimming and J lost 5 bases, with 8 bases between them. This CDR3 has 13 residues. Germline V CDR1 and CDR2: SEHNR, FQNEAQ (reference sequence). The CDR3 is CASSLTARDTQYF. The CDR3 region has the DNA TGTGCCAGCAGCTTAACGGCGAGAGATACGCAGTATTTT. The full variable domain, in which reference TRBV7-9 and TRBJ2-3 provide the parts outside the CDR3, is DTGVSQNPRHKITKRGQNVTFRCDPISEHNRLYWYRQTLGQGPEFLTYFQNEAQLEKSRLLSDRFSAERPKGSFSTLEIQRTEQGDSAMYLCASSLTARDTQYFGPGTRLTVL.

This clonotype has a count of ten or more. The chain employs TRBV7-6 and TRBJ2-6, with TRBD1 matching over 7 bases. After removal of 5 bases from V and 0 bases from J, the junction contained 7 bases not matched to a gene. Per germline, CDR1 SGHVS and CDR2 FNYEAQ. The CDR3 is made up of 17 amino acids. The CDR3 region is CASSIGGGGSGANVLTF. Here the CDR3 DNA reads TGTGCCAGCAGCATAGGGGGCGGAGGCTCTGGGGCCAACGTCCTGACTTTC.

This clonotype was counted a few times. The chain recombines TRBV6-4 with TRBJ2-2; the D is unclear. CDR1 is MRHNA, CDR2 SNTAGT, per germline. CDR3 length: 17 amino acids. V lost 4 bases, J lost 3 bases, and 18 bases lay in between. CDR3 sequence reads: CASSVAYNPIDTGELFF. In DNA form, the CDR3 reads TGTGCCAGCAGTGTGGCTTACAACCCGATCGACACCGGGGAGCTGTTTTTT.

V usage is TRBV4-3 and J usage is TRBJ1-2; D unresolved. The V end was cut by 1 base, the J end by 3 bases, with 12 bases between. The CDR3 loop spans 15 amino acids. Germline loops: CDR1 LGHNA, CDR2 YSLEER. CDR3 in DNA: TGCGCCAGCAGCCAAGCGGACGGGAGGTACTATGGCTACACCTTC. Translating it yields CASSQADGRYYGYTF.

V and J are TRBV7-3 and TRBJ2-7; TRBD2 matches at 9 bases. From germline, CDR1 is SGHTA and CDR2 FQGTGA. The J segment lost 7 bases and the V segment lost 4 bases, leaving 5 bases of the junction unmatched. The CDR3 extends over 13 amino acids. CDR3 amino acids: CASSSAGGGEQYF. CDR3 DNA: TGTGCCAGCAGCTCAGCGGGGGGTGGGGAGCAGTACTTC.

This clonotype was counted a few times. V gene TRBV7-2 combines with J gene TRBJ2-7, with 8 positions matching TRBD2. The germline V gene has CDR1 SGHTA and CDR2 FQGNSA. The CDR3 has 15 residues. V was pared by 5 bases and J by 2 bases, with 8 bases of the junction left unmatched. In DNA form, the CDR3 reads TGTGCCAGCAGCCCCCCCGGGGGGGCAACCTACGAGCAGTACTTC. Its protein is CASSPPGGATYEQYF.

The V gene is TRBV29-1, the J gene TRBJ1-2; D unclear. The germline gives CDR1 SQVTM, CDR2 ANQGSEA. The V end lost 1 base, the J end lost 6 bases, and 12 bases lay between the germline ends. This CDR3 region has 13 residues. As DNA, the CDR3 is TGCAGCGTTGAAGTTGGGGAGGCGGATGGCTACACCTTC. The encoded protein is CSVEVGEADGYTF. The full variable domain, with the rest looked up from reference TRBV29-1 and TRBJ1-2, is SAVISQKPSRDICQRGTSLTIQCQVDSQVTMMFWYRQQPGQSLTLIATANQGSEATYESGFVIDKFPISRPNLTFSTLTVSNMSPEDSSIYLCSVEVGEADGYTFGSGTRLTVV.

This clonotype was seen only once. V usage is TRBV15 and J usage is TRBJ2-2; possible D gene TRBD1, 6 bases. The germline V gene has CDR1 LNHNV and CDR2 YYDKDF (reference sequence). Trimming took off 6 bases at V and 4 bases at J, with 12 bases between the two ends. CDR3 size: 14 residues. The CDR3 here is CATRRQVGTGELFF. DNA for the CDR3: TGTGCCACCAGGCGACAGGTGGGCACCGGGGAGCTGTTTTTT.

V and J are TRBV5-1 and TRBJ2-5; the D gene could be TRBD1 or TRBD2 (6 bases each). V lost 4 bases and J lost 5, with 15 bases in between. The CDR3 consists of 14 residues. Germline V gives CDR1 SGHRS, CDR2 YFSETQ. The CDR3 spells CASSLQGRWETQYF. The CDR3 nucleotides are TGCGCCAGCAGCCTTCAGGGGAGGTGGGAGACCCAGTACTTC.